These T cell receptor beta chains were read from a single sample in a study of OX40 agonist ivuxolimab in advanced cancers. Clones were sequenced by immunoSEQ multiplex PCR, and TCRdb holds only the in-frame ones, with some missing. Of about 59,000 clones listed, 87% are singletons. The sample in question was CD4+ or CD8+ T cells sorted from blood, obtained in a trial of the OX40 agonist ivuxolimab. Receptors were obtained from an adult with an advanced solid tumor such as melanoma, head and neck, liver or kidney cancer. CDR3s include the opening cysteine and the closing phenylalanine or tryptophan. The D gene is left open where the match is weak. Size tells how often a clone was seen (once, few, many) or the class of an expanded clone, and some rows leave it out.

J gene	V gene	clone size	D gene	CDR3 protein	CDR3 DNA
TRBJ1-1	TRBV5-1	NA	NA	CASSTTSGTEAFF	TGCGCCAGCAGCACCACGTCAGGCACTGAAGCTTTCTTT
TRBJ2-2	TRBV11-2	NA	NA	CASSRSGTNTGELFF	TGTGCCAGCAGCCGTTCCGGGACTAACACCGGGGAGCTGTTTTTT
TRBJ2-1	TRBV11-2	NA	NA	CASSLSGGTLVF	TGTGCCAGCAGCCTTAGCGGAGGGACGTTGGTCTTC
TRBJ2-1	TRBV11-2	NA	NA	CASSSLQRRGNEQFF	TGTGCCAGCAGCTCCTTGCAGCGGAGAGGTAATGAGCAGTTCTTC
TRBJ1-4	TRBV19	NA	NA	CASKGVQGARNEKLFF	TGTGCCAGTAAGGGGGTTCAGGGAGCAAGGAATGAAAAACTGTTTTTT
TRBJ2-3	TRBV19	NA	TRBD2	CASSGLAGGTTDTQYF	TGTGCCAGTAGCGGACTAGCGGGAGGGACCACAGATACGCAGTATTTT
TRBJ1-4	TRBV5-1	NA	NA	CASSLMTDEKLFF	TGCGCCAGCAGCTTGATGACAGATGAAAAACTGTTTTTT
TRBJ2-3	TRBV9	NA	NA	CASSPSLSTDTQYF	TGTGCCAGCAGCCCATCCCTCAGCACAGATACGCAGTATTTT
TRBJ1-4	TRBV4-3	NA	NA	CASSQDSYEKLFF	TGCGCCAGCAGCCAAGATTCATATGAAAAACTGTTTTTT
TRBJ2-5	TRBV19	NA	TRBD1	CASSTGTGVKQETQYF	TGTGCCAGTAGTACCGGGACAGGGGTCAAACAAGAGACCCAGTACTTC
TRBJ1-1	TRBV7-2	NA	TRBD1	CASSLVGRGDNAEAFF	TGTGCCAGCAGCTTAGTCGGCAGGGGGGATAACGCTGAAGCTTTCTTT
TRBJ2-5	TRBV20-1	NA	NA	CSASGTETQYF	TGCAGTGCTAGCGGGACGGAGACCCAGTACTTC
TRBJ1-6	TRBV11-2	NA	NA	CASSLVGAGLGSPLHF	TGTGCCAGCAGCTTAGTAGGCGCAGGGTTAGGATCACCCCTCCACTTT
TRBJ1-1	TRBV10-3	NA	NA	CAIRRGRRTEAFF	TGTGCCATCAGGAGAGGCCGACGGACTGAAGCTTTCTTT
TRBJ2-2	TRBV25-1	NA	NA	CASSEVFLNTGELFF	TGTGCCAGCAGTGAAGTCTTCCTGAACACCGGGGAGCTGTTTTTT
TRBJ1-2	TRBV7-9	NA	TRBD1	CASSWGQNYGYTF	TGTGCCAGCAGCTGGGGACAGAACTATGGCTACACCTTC
TRBJ2-2	TRBV19	NA	NA	CASSMLRRTAGELFF	TGTGCCAGTAGTATGCTGAGGCGAACGGCCGGGGAGCTGTTTTTT
TRBJ2-3	TRBV6-5	NA	TRBD2	CASSNPLGGQSTQYF	TGTGCCAGCAGTAACCCACTGGGAGGGCAATCTACGCAGTATTTT
TRBJ2-7	TRBV5-4	NA	TRBD1	CASSLGQGFTYEQYF	TGTGCCAGCAGCTTGGGACAGGGATTCACCTACGAGCAGTACTTC
TRBJ2-7	TRBV7-6	once	TRBD1	CASSLEDRGYEQYF	TGTGCCAGCAGCTTAGAGGACAGGGGCTACGAGCAGTACTTC
TRBJ2-7	TRBV28	once	TRBD1	CASRAQGAHYEQYF	TGTGCCAGCAGAGCGCAGGGGGCCCACTACGAGCAGTACTTC
TRBJ2-5	TRBV7-9	few	NA	CASSFTRTETQYF	TGTGCCAGCAGCTTTACCCGTACAGAGACCCAGTACTTC
TRBJ1-3	TRBV5-1	NA	NA	CASSFLGNTIYF	TGCGCCAGCAGCTTCTTAGGAAACACCATATATTTT
TRBJ2-7	TRBV18	once	TRBD2	CASSPGTNYEQYF	TGTGCCAGCTCACCAGGGACTAACTACGAGCAGTACTTC
TRBJ2-3	TRBV6-1	NA	NA	CASSVGTQDTQYF	TGTGCCAGCAGTGTAGGTACTCAAGATACGCAGTATTTT
TRBJ2-5	TRBV5-5	once	TRBD2	CASSWNPRSGSRQETQYF	TGTGCCAGCAGCTGGAACCCAAGGAGCGGGAGCCGCCAAGAGACCCAGTACTTC
TRBJ2-3	TRBV7-6	few	TRBD2	CASSLETSGASDTQYF	TGTGCCAGCAGCTTAGAGACTAGCGGCGCATCAGATACGCAGTATTTT
TRBJ1-2	TRBV19	NA	NA	CASKPGDSGRYGYTF	TGTGCCAGTAAACCCGGGGACTCGGGAAGGTATGGCTACACCTTC
TRBJ2-1	TRBV27	few	TRBD2	CASSSPTGLAGFFYNEQFF	TGTGCCAGCAGTTCCCCAACCGGACTAGCGGGATTTTTCTACAATGAGCAGTTCTTC
TRBJ2-1	TRBV6-5	NA	NA	CASKKGISYNEQFF	TGTGCCAGCAAGAAGGGTATTTCCTACAATGAGCAGTTCTTC
TRBJ2-5	TRBV6-1	once	NA	CASRPEETQYF	TGTGCCAGCAGGCCAGAAGAGACCCAGTACTTC
TRBJ1-1	TRBV7-2	NA	NA	CASSLASGRVAEAFF	TGTGCCAGCAGCTTAGCCTCGGGCAGGGTAGCTGAAGCTTTCTTT
TRBJ2-3	TRBV5-4	NA	TRBD2	CASSLVLAGGDTQYF	TGTGCCAGCAGCTTGGTACTAGCGGGAGGAGATACGCAGTATTTT
TRBJ2-3	TRBV19	NA	TRBD2	CASSISLAGASSTDTQYF	TGTGCCAGTAGTATCTCGCTAGCGGGGGCCTCTAGCACAGATACGCAGTATTTT
TRBJ2-3	TRBV11-2	few	TRBD1	CASSPTGTVTDTQYF	TGTGCCAGCAGCCCGACCGGGACAGTCACAGATACGCAGTATTTT
TRBJ1-5	TRBV6-1	NA	NA	CASRQTDQPQHF	TGTGCCAGCAGACAGACTGATCAGCCCCAGCATTTT
TRBJ2-5	TRBV5-4	NA	TRBD2	CASSFLAEETQYF	TGTGCCAGCAGCTTCCTAGCGGAAGAGACCCAGTACTTC
TRBJ1-1	TRBV5-1	few	NA	CASSRDPENTEAFF	TGCGCCAGCAGCAGGGACCCCGAGAACACTGAAGCTTTCTTT
TRBJ2-7	TRBV6-5	NA	TRBD1	CASRLGQGDYEQYF	TGTGCCAGCAGGTTGGGACAGGGGGACTACGAGCAGTACTTC
TRBJ2-1	TRBV7-6	once	NA	CASSGGVSSYNEQFF	TGTGCCAGCAGCGGCGGGGTCTCCTCCTACAATGAGCAGTTCTTC
TRBJ1-1	TRBV20-1	NA	NA	CSQRGTEAFF	TGCAGTCAAAGGGGGACTGAAGCTTTCTTT
TRBJ2-7	TRBV7-3	NA	NA	CARPQENSYEQYF	TGTGCCAGGCCCCAGGAAAATAGCTACGAGCAGTACTTC
TRBJ2-7	TRBV28	few	TRBD2	CASSQSPGLGSISYEQYF	TGTGCCAGCAGTCAATCACCAGGACTAGGAAGTATCTCCTACGAGCAGTACTTC
TRBJ1-5	TRBV29-1	NA	NA	CSVVGGADQPQHF	TGCAGCGTTGTCGGGGGCGCGGATCAGCCCCAGCATTTT
TRBJ2-7	TRBV6-1	NA	NA	CASSARVGVYEQYF	TGTGCCAGCAGTGCCAGGGTGGGGGTCTACGAGCAGTACTTC
TRBJ1-2	TRBV19	NA	NA	CASSIRPAGDYTF	TGTGCCAGTAGTATACGTCCAGCCGGTGACTACACCTTC
TRBJ2-7	TRBV13	NA	TRBD2	CASSGRGAGAEQYF	TGTGCCAGCAGCGGCCGGGGAGCGGGAGCCGAGCAGTACTTC
TRBJ1-1	TRBV18	once	NA	CASSMSQGNTEAFF	TGTGCCAGCTCAATGTCACAGGGGAACACTGAAGCTTTCTTT
TRBJ2-5	TRBV7-9	once	TRBD2	CASSQLAGGQETQYF	TGTGCCAGCAGCCAATTAGCGGGGGGACAAGAGACCCAGTACTTC
TRBJ2-7	TRBV19	NA	TRBD2	CASSRAGGYEQYF	TGTGCCAGTAGTAGGGCGGGAGGCTACGAGCAGTACTTC
TRBJ2-2	TRBV4-2	NA	NA	CASSQGSEITGELFF	TGTGCCAGCAGCCAAGGCTCCGAAATCACCGGGGAGCTGTTTTTT